This T cell receptor beta chain comes out of a study of CD8 T cells in Susac syndrome. Random-hexamer reverse transcription was applied to about 0.45 to 1 ug RNA. MiXCR, applied by TCRdb to the immunoSEQ multiplex PCR reads, yields one record per CDR3 protein. The sample consists of some 120,000 distinct CDR3 sequences, just under 95% of them appearing once. V lost 4 bases and J lost 6; bases outside the gene matches: 4. Germline values: CDR1 SGHNT, CDR2 YYREEE (reference sequence). The CDR3 totals 14 residues. The gene calls are TRBV5-4 and TRBJ2-1; TRBD2 agrees at 10 bases. The specimen sequenced was CD8+ T cells from PBMCs. The sequence was obtained from a human donor with Susac syndrome. CDR3 sequence: CASSGTSETNEQFF. The DNA for the CDR3 is TGTGCCAGCAGCGGGACTAGCGAGACCAATGAGCAGTTCTTC.